The text below deals with one T cell receptor beta chain. An end of the junction does not agree with germline; a read error may underlie this. Germline V gene data show CDR1 as SEHNR and CDR2 as FQNEAQ (reference sequence). This CDR3 comprises 14 residues. The data were taken from a study of molecular identifiers for immune sequencing clone quantification. TCRdb re-called the PCR reads with MiXCR, one entry per CDR3 protein. Of about half a million distinct CDR3 sequences in the sample, 20% to 25% were seen once. The chain joins TRBV7-9 to TRBJ2-1; D remains unclear. This clonotype was sampled from a human donor in good health. Some libraries in this study had Jurkat cell RNA spiked in. Specimen: naive CD8+ T cells from blood, with Jurkat cell RNA spiked in. The subset here: FACS-sorted CD8+CD4-CCR7+CD45RA+ naive T cells. As DNA, the CDR3 is TGTGCCGGCAGCTTAGATTCTGGAAACAATGAGCAGTTCTTC. Residues: CAGSLDSGNNEQFF.